This TCR beta chain was observed in a study of T cell responses to AZD1222 COVID-19 vaccine. Whole-study context: Pooled samples include second doses given at about 4 or 12 weeks. Study-level points and caveats: Repertoires in all cases were sampled only once the peak T cell response had passed.

Method: immunoSEQ multiplex PCR; TCRdb's copy keeps in-frame clones and lacks some. The repertoire holds about 150,000 clones, with around nine tenths as singletons. For this clone: Its antigen is unidentified.

Germline assignment: CDR1 LGHDT and CDR2 YNNKEL (reference sequence). The CDR3 is 15 residues long. Trimming cost V 4 bases and J 4 bases; bases outside gene matches: 6. The chain employs TRBV3-1 (or the pseudogene TRBV3-2) and TRBJ1-4, with 7 bases lining up with TRBD1. This clonotype was obtained from an adult in good health. Sequencing was performed on peripheral blood, taken on day 0 of AZD1222 vaccination. The CDR3 bases are TGTGCCAGCAGCCGCTTCAGGGGGGGTAATGAAAAACTGTTTTTT. Translation: CASSRFRGGNEKLFF.